Following are 8 T cell receptor beta chains from one sample sequenced in a study of CD8+ T cells in alopecia areata. Specified treatment: oral pan-JAK inhibitor, 5-10 mg twice daily. Sequencing used cDNA as its template, made by extracting RNA and reverse transcribing it. Clones were sequenced by immunoSEQ multiplex PCR, and TCRdb holds only the in-frame ones, with some missing. Of some 200,000 clones in the sample, roughly two fifths are singletons; the top ten hold about 2.6%. This specimen was CD4+ T cells sorted from blood, taken at approximately week 37, from a patient treated with tofacitinib. These receptors were obtained from a human donor with alopecia areata.

This clone has more than one count but fewer than ten. The chain couples TRBV7-2 to TRBJ2-5; the match to TRBD2 covers 14 bases. Germline V gene lookup returns CDR1 SGHTA and CDR2 FQGNSA. The CDR3 length is 16 residues. The V segment lost 1 base and the J segment 11 bases; nucleotides outside the gene matches: 9. The CDR3 coding sequence is TGTGCCAGCAGCTTAGAGGGGACTAGCGGGGGCCAAGAGCAGTACTTC. Its translation: CASSLEGTSGGQEQYF. Supplemented by reference TRBV7-2 and TRBJ2-5, the full variable domain reads GAGVSQSPSNKVTEKGKDVELRCDPISGHTALYWYRQSLGQGLEFLIYFQGNSAPDKSGLPSDRFSAERTGGSVSTLTIQRTQQEDSAVYLCASSLEGTSGGQEQYFGPGTRLLVL.

The chain uses TRBV5-1 and TRBJ2-1, with 7 bases aligning to TRBD1. The V and J ends lost 4 bases and 8 bases, in that order; junction bases with no gene match: 9. The CDR3 runs to 14 residues. Germline V gene lookup returns CDR1 SGHRS and CDR2 YFSETQ. DNA of the CDR3: TGCGCCAGCAGCCCGGGACAGACCTGGGATGAGCAGTTCTTC. This sequence encodes CASSPGQTWDEQFF.

This clone appeared a few times. The V and J genes are TRBV6-5 and TRBJ1-2; D is undetermined. The CDR3 has 13 residues. The V gene lost 2 bases and the J gene lost 1 base, with 5 bases spanning the gap. CDR1 is MNHEY, CDR2 SVGAGI, per germline. CDR3 sequence: CASSYVLNYGYTF. For the CDR3, the DNA is TGTGCCAGCAGTTACGTACTTAACTATGGCTACACCTTC.

The chain combines TRBV6-5 with TRBJ2-2; 10 nucleotides agree with TRBD2. After removal of 2 bases from V and 6 bases from J, the junction contained 6 bases not matched to a gene. Per the germline V gene, CDR1 is MNHEY and CDR2 is SVGAGI. The length of the CDR3 is 16 residues. The CDR3 loop is CASSYPSGRGAGELFF. CDR3 bases: TGTGCCAGCAGTTACCCGAGCGGGAGGGGCGCCGGGGAGCTGTTTTTT.

This clone came up a few times. This CDR3 is also generated by other DNA sequences in the sample. V and J are TRBV6-5 and TRBJ2-1; no firm D call. This CDR3 is built from 11 residues. CDR1 is MNHEY and CDR2 is SVGAGI in the germline V gene. Trimming pared 4 bases from V and 7 bases from J, leaving 5 bases between. As DNA, the CDR3 is TGTGCCAGCAGTTTCTTGAATGAGCAGTTCTTC. Translated, it gives CASSFLNEQFF.

The V call is TRBV29-1, the J call TRBJ1-3; D unresolved. Germline V lookup: CDR1 SQVTM, CDR2 ANQGSEA. Trimming shortened V by 6 bases and J by 0 bases, and 9 bases separated the two germline ends. This CDR3 has 13 amino acids. The CDR3 is CSVSTISGNTIYF. In nucleotides, the CDR3 is TGCAGCGTCAGTACGATCTCTGGAAACACCATATATTTT.

This chain links TRBV30 with TRBJ1-2; perhaps TRBD1 as D (5 bases). There are 12 residues in the CDR3. Germline assignment: CDR1 GTSNPN and CDR2 SVGIG (reference sequence). V lost 2 bases and J lost 7, with 11 bases in between. The CDR3 nucleotides read TGTGCCTGGAGTTTCGACAGCTTTGGCTACACCTTC. As protein: CAWSFDSFGYTF.

This sequence joins TRBV4-3 and TRBJ2-5; possible D gene TRBD2, 6 bases. The V end was cut by 3 bases, the J end by 5 bases, with 16 bases between. The CDR3 loop spans 15 amino acids. Germline V CDR1 and CDR2: LGHNA, YSLEER. The CDR3 DNA follows: TGCGCCAGCAGCCAGGGGGGAACCCGGGGGGAGACCCAGTACTTC. It codes for CASSQGGTRGETQYF.